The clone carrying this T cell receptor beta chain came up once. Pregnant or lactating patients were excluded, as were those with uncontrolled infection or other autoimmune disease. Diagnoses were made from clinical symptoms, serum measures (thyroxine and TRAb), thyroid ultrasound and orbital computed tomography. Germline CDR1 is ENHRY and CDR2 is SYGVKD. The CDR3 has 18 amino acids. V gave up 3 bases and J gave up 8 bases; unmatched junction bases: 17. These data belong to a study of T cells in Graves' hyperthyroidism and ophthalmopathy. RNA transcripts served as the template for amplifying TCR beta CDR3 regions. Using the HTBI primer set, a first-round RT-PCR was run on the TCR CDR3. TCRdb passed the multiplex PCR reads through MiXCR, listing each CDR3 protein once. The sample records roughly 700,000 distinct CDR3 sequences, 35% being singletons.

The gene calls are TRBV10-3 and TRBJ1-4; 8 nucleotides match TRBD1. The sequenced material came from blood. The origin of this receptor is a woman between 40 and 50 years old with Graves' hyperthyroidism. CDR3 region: CAISDSRRDRLIREKLFF. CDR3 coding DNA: TGTGCCATCAGTGATTCTCGCCGGGACAGGTTAATAAGGGAAAAACTGTTTTTT.